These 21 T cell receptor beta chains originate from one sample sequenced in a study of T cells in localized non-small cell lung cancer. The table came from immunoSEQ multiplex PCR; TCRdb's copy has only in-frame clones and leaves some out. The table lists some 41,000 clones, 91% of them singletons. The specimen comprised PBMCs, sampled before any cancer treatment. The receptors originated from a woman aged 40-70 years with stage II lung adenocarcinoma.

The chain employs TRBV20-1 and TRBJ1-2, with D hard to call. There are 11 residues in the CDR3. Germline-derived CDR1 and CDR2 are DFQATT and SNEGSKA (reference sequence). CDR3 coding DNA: TGCACCTCTCCGCTGGACTATGGCTACACCTTC. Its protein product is CTSPLDYGYTF.

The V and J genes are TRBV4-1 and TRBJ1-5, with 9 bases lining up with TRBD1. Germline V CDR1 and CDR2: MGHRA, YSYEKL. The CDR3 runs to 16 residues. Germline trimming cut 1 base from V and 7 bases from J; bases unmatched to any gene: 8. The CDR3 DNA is TGCGCCAGCAGCCAAGGCTGGGACAGGGAAAACCAGCCCCAGCATTTT. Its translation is CASSQGWDRENQPQHF.

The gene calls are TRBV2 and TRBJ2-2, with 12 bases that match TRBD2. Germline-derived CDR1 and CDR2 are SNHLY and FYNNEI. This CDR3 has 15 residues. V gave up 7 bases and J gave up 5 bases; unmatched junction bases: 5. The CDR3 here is CASKLTSGRTGELFF. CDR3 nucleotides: TGTGCCAGCAAATTGACTAGCGGGAGAACCGGGGAGCTGTTTTTT. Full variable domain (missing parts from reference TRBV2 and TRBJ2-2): EPEVTQTPSHQVTQMGQEVILRCVPISNHLYFYWYRQILGQKVEFLVSFYNNEISEKSEIFDDQFSVERPDGSNFTLKIRSTKLEDSAMYFCASKLTSGRTGELFFGEGSRLTVL.

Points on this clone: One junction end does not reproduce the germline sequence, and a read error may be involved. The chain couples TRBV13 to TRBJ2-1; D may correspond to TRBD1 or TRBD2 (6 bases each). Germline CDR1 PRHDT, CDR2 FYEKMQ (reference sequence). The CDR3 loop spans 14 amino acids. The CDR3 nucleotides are TGTGCCAGCAGCCCTAAGGGGGGCCCTACAATTGCGCTCTTC. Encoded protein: CASSPKGGPTIALF.

The CDR3 region has the DNA TGTGCCAGCAGTGAAAGCCCTGCAGTGGGGGTGACTAGCACAGATACGCAGTATTTT. It codes for CASSESPAVGVTSTDTQYF. The rearrangement links TRBV6-1 to TRBJ2-3; either TRBD1 or TRBD2 may fit D (5 bases each). V lost 2 bases and J 0 bases, leaving 21 bases between the germline ends. Germline V gene sequence: CDR1 MNHNS, CDR2 SASEGT. The CDR3 runs to 19 residues.

CDR3 sequence (DNA): TGCGCCAGCAGCTCTACTAGGGGCGGAAACACCATATATTTT. Its protein is CASSSTRGGNTIYF. This chain connects TRBV5-1 to TRBJ1-3, with D maybe TRBD1 (5 bases). Per the germline V gene, CDR1 is SGHRS and CDR2 is YFSETQ. V lost 3 bases, J lost 4 bases, and 11 bases lay in between. The CDR3 consists of 14 residues. The full variable domain, its missing parts supplied by reference TRBV5-1 and TRBJ1-3, is KAGVTQTPRYLIKTRGQQVTLSCSPISGHRSVSWYQQTPGQGLQFLFEYFSETQRNKGNFPGRFSGRQFSNSRSEMNVSTLELGDSALYLCASSSTRGGNTIYFGEGSWLTVV.

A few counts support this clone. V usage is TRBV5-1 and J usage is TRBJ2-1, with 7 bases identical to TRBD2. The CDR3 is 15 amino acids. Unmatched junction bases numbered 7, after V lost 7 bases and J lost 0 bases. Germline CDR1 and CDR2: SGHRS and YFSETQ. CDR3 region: CASSTQRDSYNEQFF. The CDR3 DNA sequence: TGCGCCAGCTCAACTCAGCGGGACTCCTACAATGAGCAGTTCTTC.

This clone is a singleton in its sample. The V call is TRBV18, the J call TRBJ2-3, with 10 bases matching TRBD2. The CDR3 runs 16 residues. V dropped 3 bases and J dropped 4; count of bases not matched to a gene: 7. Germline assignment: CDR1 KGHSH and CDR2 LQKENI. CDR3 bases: TGTGCCAGCTCACCCCAAGCGGGGGGGCCCCCAGATACGCAGTATTTT. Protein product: CASSPQAGGPPDTQYF. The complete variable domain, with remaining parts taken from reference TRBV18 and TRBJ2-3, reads NAGVMQNPRHLVRRRGQEARLRCSPMKGHSHVYWYRQLPEEGLKFMVYLQKENIIDESGMPKERFSAEFPKEGPSILRIQQVVRGDSAAYFCASSPQAGGPPDTQYFGPGTRLTVL.

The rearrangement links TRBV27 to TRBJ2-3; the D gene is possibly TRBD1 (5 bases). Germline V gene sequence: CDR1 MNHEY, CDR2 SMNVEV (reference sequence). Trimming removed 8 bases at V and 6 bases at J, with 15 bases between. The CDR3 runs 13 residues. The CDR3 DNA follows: TGTGCCAGCCTACTCCCGCAGGGCGATACGCAGTATTTT. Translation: CASLLPQGDTQYF.

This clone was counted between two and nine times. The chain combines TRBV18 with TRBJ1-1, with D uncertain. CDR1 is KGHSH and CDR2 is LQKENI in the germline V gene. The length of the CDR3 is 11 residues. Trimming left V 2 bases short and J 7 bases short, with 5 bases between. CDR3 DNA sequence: TGTGCCAGCTCACCAGAACATGAAGCTTTCTTT. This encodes CASSPEHEAFF.

Here the CDR3 reads CASSARQGGETQYF. For the CDR3, the DNA is TGTGCCAGCAGTGCGAGGCAGGGAGGGGAGACCCAGTACTTC. The rearrangement uses TRBV6-1 and TRBJ2-5; TRBD2 aligns across 7 bases. Germline-derived CDR1 and CDR2 are MNHNS and SASEGT. This CDR3 spans 14 amino acids. V lost 4 bases, J lost 5 bases, and 7 bases stayed unmatched.

The chain's CDR3 is CASSFATRSGGTDTQYF. CDR3 in DNA: TGTGCCAGCAGCTTCGCGACTAGGAGTGGAGGTACAGATACGCAGTATTTT. This chain joins TRBV5-4 and TRBJ2-3; D perhaps matches TRBD2 (6 bases). CDR1 SGHNT and CDR2 YYREEE come from the germline V gene (reference sequence). The CDR3 runs 17 residues. Deletions cut 2 bases from V and 3 bases from J, with 19 bases between. The full variable domain, in which reference TRBV5-4 and TRBJ2-3 provide the parts outside the CDR3, is ETGVTQSPTHLIKTRGQQVTLRCSSQSGHNTVSWYQQALGQGPQFIFQYYREEENGRGNFPPRFSGLQFPNYSSELNVNALELDDSALYLCASSFATRSGGTDTQYFGPGTRLTVL.

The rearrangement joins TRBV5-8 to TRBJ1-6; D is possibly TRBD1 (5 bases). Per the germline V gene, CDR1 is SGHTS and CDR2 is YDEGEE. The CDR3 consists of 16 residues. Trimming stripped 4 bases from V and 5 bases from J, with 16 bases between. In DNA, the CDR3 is TGTGCCAGCAGCAGGAATAAGGGGATAGATAATTCACCCCTCCACTTT. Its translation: CASSRNKGIDNSPLHF.

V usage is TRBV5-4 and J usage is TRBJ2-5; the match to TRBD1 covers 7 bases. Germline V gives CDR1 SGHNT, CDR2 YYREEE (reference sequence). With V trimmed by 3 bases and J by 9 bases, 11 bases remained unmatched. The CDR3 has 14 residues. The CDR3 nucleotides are TGTGCCAGCAGCTCGCCCACAGGGGCGCGGGCCCAGTACTTC. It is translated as CASSSPTGARAQYF.

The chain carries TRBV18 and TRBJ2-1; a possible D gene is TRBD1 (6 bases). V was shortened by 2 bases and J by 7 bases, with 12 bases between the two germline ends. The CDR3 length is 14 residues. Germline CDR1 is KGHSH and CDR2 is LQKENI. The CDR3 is CASSPTDRFNEQFF. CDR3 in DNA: TGTGCCAGCTCACCAACTGACAGGTTTAATGAGCAGTTCTTC.

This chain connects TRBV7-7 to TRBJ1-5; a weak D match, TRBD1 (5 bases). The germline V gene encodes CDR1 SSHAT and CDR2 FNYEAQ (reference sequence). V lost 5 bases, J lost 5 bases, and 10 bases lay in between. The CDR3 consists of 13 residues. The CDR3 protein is CASSQDRDQPQHF. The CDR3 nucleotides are TGTGCCAGCAGCCAAGACAGAGATCAGCCCCAGCATTTT.

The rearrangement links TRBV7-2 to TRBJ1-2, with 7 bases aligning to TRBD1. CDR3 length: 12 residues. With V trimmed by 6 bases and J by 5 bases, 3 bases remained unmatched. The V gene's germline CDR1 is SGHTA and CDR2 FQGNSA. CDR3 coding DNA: TGTGCCAGCAGACAGACAGGGTATGGCTACACCTTC. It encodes CASRQTGYGYTF.

CDR3 nucleotides: TGTGCCAGCAGCGGGACAGGTTTCGAGCAGTACTTC. Translated, it gives CASSGTGFEQYF. The V and J genes are TRBV11-2 and TRBJ2-7; 8 bases are a match to TRBD1. Germline values: CDR1 SGHAT, CDR2 FQNNGV. The V gene end was trimmed by 5 bases and the J gene end by 6 bases; junction bases not matched to a gene: 3. This CDR3 has 12 amino acids.

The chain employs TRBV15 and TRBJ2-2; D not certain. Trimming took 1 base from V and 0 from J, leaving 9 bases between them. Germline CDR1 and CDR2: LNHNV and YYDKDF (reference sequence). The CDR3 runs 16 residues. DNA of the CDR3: TGTGCCACCAGCAGAGTAAGGATCGCGAACACCGGGGAGCTGTTTTTT. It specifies CATSRVRIANTGELFF.

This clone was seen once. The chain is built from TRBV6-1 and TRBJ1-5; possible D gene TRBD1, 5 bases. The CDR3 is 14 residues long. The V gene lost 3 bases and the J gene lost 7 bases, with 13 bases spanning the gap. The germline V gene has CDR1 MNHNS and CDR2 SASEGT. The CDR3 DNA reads TGTGCCAGCAGTGAGGTTGGGGACGGGCAGCCCCAGCATTTT. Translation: CASSEVGDGQPQHF.

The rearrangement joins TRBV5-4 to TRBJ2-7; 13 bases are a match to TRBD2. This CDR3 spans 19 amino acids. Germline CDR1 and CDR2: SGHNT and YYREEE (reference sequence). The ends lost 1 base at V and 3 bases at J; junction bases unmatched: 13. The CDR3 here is CASSLPGLAGETSLYEQYF. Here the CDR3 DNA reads TGTGCCAGCAGCTTGCCCGGACTAGCGGGAGAAACCTCGCTCTACGAGCAGTACTTC. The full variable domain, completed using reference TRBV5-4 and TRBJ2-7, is ETGVTQSPTHLIKTRGQQVTLRCSSQSGHNTVSWYQQALGQGPQFIFQYYREEENGRGNFPPRFSGLQFPNYSSELNVNALELDDSALYLCASSLPGLAGETSLYEQYFGPGTRLTVT.